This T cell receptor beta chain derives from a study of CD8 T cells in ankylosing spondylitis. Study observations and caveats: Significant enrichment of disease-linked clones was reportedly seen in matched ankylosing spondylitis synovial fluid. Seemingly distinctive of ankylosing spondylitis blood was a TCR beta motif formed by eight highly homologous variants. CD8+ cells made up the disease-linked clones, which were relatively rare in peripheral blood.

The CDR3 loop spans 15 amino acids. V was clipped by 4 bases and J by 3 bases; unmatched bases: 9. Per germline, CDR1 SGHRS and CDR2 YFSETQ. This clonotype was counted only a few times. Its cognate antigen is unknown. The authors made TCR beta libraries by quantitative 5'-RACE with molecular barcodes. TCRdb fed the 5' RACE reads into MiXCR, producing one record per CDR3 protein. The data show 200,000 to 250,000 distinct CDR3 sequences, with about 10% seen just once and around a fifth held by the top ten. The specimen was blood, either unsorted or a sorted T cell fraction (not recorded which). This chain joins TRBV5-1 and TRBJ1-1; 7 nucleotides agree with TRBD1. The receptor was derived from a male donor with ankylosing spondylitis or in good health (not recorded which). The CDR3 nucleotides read TGCGCCAGCAGCGACCAGGGGGGTGTCGACACTGAAGCTTTCTTT. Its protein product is CASSDQGGVDTEAFF.